What follows are 32 T cell receptor beta chains derived from one specimen sequenced in a study of identical twins. TCRdb analysed the 5' RACE reads with MiXCR anew, one entry per CDR3 protein. The sample includes about 890,000 distinct CDR3 sequences, about 12% of them seen just once. This same sample was also taken into another study, of yellow fever vaccine responses in identical twins.

The sequenced material came from PBMCs. The source of these receptors is a woman between 18 and 29 years old in good health.

This chain uses TRBV7-6 with TRBJ2-3; a weak D match, TRBD2 (6 bases). CDR3 length: 16 amino acids. Deletions cut 5 bases from V and 1 base from J, with 16 bases between. Germline lookup yields CDR1 SGHVS and CDR2 FNYEAQ. CDR3 amino acids: CASSRTSSLGTDTQYF. CDR3 bases: TGTGCCAGCAGCCGAACTAGCAGCCTAGGCACAGATACGCAGTATTTT.

A few counts support this clonotype. The chain is built from TRBV7-9 and TRBJ1-1; 10 bases line up with TRBD1. The CDR3 runs 16 residues. The V segment lost 5 bases and the J segment 4 bases; nucleotides outside the gene matches: 10. Germline V lookup: CDR1 SEHNR, CDR2 FQNEAQ (reference sequence). CDR3 sequence reads: CASSPPGQGIGTEAFF. In DNA, the CDR3 is TGTGCCAGCAGCCCCCCGGGACAGGGGATCGGCACTGAAGCTTTCTTT.

This clonotype came up many times. The chain carries TRBV13 and TRBJ2-7, with D unresolved. CDR1 and CDR2 from the germline V gene are PRHDT and FYEKMQ (reference sequence). Trimming left V 1 base short and J 0 bases short, with 4 bases between. The CDR3 contains 13 residues. This CDR3 is CASSLAPSYEQYV. The CDR3 region has the DNA TGTGCCAGCAGCTTAGCACCCTCCTACGAGCAGTACGTC.

The rearrangement links TRBV20-1 to TRBJ2-2; TRBD1 matches 8 bases. Germline CDR1 is DFQATT and CDR2 is SNEGSKA (reference sequence). The J segment lost 3 bases and the V segment lost 5 bases, leaving 5 bases of the junction unmatched. The CDR3 totals 14 residues. CDR3 DNA sequence: TGCAGTGCTGGCAGGGGGCGCGACACCGGGGAGCTGTTTTTT. Translation gives CSAGRGRDTGELFF.

This clonotype was counted a few times. J is TRBJ2-7 and V is TRBV28; D gene uncertain. CDR3 length equals 18 residues. CDR1 MDHEN and CDR2 SYDVKM come from the germline V gene. V lost 6 bases and J lost 1, with 25 bases in between. CDR3 sequence (DNA): TGTGCCAGCAGCCCTCTACCCTCGGCGGCGGATGAGTCCTACGAGCAGTACTTC. Protein: CASSPLPSAADESYEQYF.

The chain couples TRBV18 to TRBJ2-2; D unclear. The CDR3 length is 15 residues. The ends were cut back, 4 bases at V and 2 bases at J, with 11 bases in the middle. Germline V gene sequence: CDR1 KGHSH, CDR2 LQKENI. CDR3 residues: CASSHGSVNTGELFF. The CDR3 DNA sequence: TGTGCCAGCTCACACGGAAGTGTCAACACCGGGGAGCTGTTTTTT.

V and J are TRBV18 and TRBJ1-6, with D tentatively TRBD1 (6 bases). The CDR3 is made up of 15 amino acids. Between the trimmed V and J ends, which lost 2 bases and 7 bases, there was a span of 12 bases. Looked up from germline, CDR1 is KGHSH and CDR2 is LQKENI. Written as DNA, the CDR3 is TGTGCCAGCTCACCAGCAGGGGTCCTAAATTCACCCCTCCACTTT. Its translation: CASSPAGVLNSPLHF.

This clonotype was seen ten or more times. This sequence joins TRBV20-1 and TRBJ2-5; TRBD2 matches 10 bases. With 6 bases clipped from V and 2 bases from J, the junction kept 9 bases outside the gene matches. The CDR3 is 15 residues long. CDR1 and CDR2 from the germline V gene are DFQATT and SNEGSKA (reference sequence). For the CDR3, the DNA is TGCAGTGCCCATATAGCGGGGGGTATGCAAGAGACCCAGTACTTC. This codes for CSAHIAGGMQETQYF.

The table lists this clonotype with a few counts. The rearrangement links TRBV2 to TRBJ2-3; D is perhaps TRBD1 or TRBD2 (6 bases each). The V end was cut by 8 bases, the J end by 4 bases, with 13 bases between. The CDR3 spans 13 residues. Germline values: CDR1 SNHLY, CDR2 FYNNEI. CDR3 sequence reads: CASLDRGPDTQYF. The CDR3 DNA reads as TGTGCCAGCTTGGATCGGGGGCCAGATACGCAGTATTTT.

At least ten counts were recorded for this clonotype. The rearrangement uses TRBV3-1 and TRBJ1-1; D is unresolved. V was clipped by 4 bases and J by 1 base, with 7 bases between them. The CDR3 length is 13 residues. The germline V gene encodes CDR1 LGHDT and CDR2 YNNKEL (reference sequence). In DNA form, the CDR3 reads TGTGCCAGCAGCCCCACCAGGAACACTGAAGCTTTCTTT. It translates to CASSPTRNTEAFF.

This clonotype was counted only a few times. The CDR3 sequence: CASSHGLAGVVTGELFF. The CDR3 bases are TGCGCCAGCAGCCATGGACTAGCGGGAGTGGTCACCGGGGAGCTGTTTTTT. This chain joins TRBV4-1 and TRBJ2-2, with 13 positions matching TRBD2. J was trimmed by 4 bases and V by 3 bases; bases with no gene match: 5. Germline V CDR1 and CDR2: MGHRA, YSYEKL. This CDR3 contains 17 residues.

J is TRBJ1-6 and V is TRBV29-1; D perhaps matches TRBD1 (5 bases). The CDR3 extends over 13 amino acids. Germline CDR1 and CDR2: SQVTM and ANQGSEA. V shed 7 bases and J shed 10 bases, with 17 bases lying between them. The chain's CDR3 is CSARGAPGSPLHF. The CDR3 coding sequence is TGCAGCGCCCGTGGGGCCCCGGGGTCACCCCTCCACTTT.

This clonotype appeared many times. This chain links TRBV20-1 with TRBJ2-3; D may be TRBD2 (7 bases). The CDR3 sequence is 16 residues long. Trimming pared 5 bases from V and 0 bases from J, leaving 18 bases between. The V gene's germline CDR1 is DFQATT and CDR2 SNEGSKA (reference sequence). In nucleotides, the CDR3 is TGCAGTGCTCCACGGGGGGCAATTATTAGCACAGATACGCAGTATTTT. Residues: CSAPRGAIISTDTQYF.

This clonotype was counted between two and nine times. This chain links TRBV20-1 with TRBJ1-1; D not resolved. Trimming removed 8 bases at V and 1 base at J, with 14 bases between. This CDR3 is 13 amino acids long. Germline CDR1 is DFQATT and CDR2 is SNEGSKA (reference sequence). Written as DNA, the CDR3 is TGCAGTATCTTCTCTTCCAGGAACACTGAAGCTTTCTTT. Protein sequence: CSIFSSRNTEAFF.

This clonotype came up a few times. This chain links TRBV10-3 with TRBJ2-7, with D possibly being TRBD2 (5 bases). The CDR3 loop spans 14 amino acids. Trimming cost V 2 bases and J 0 bases, with 8 bases left between them. The germline V gene has CDR1 ENHRY and CDR2 SYGVKD. CDR3 amino acids: CAISEAGNSYEQYV. The CDR3 DNA reads as TGTGCCATCAGTGAGGCGGGCAACTCCTACGAGCAGTACGTC.

This clonotype was found many times. This chain links TRBV5-5 with TRBJ2-2; TRBD1 might be the D (6 bases). Germline loops: CDR1 SGHKS, CDR2 YYEKEE (reference sequence). There are 14 residues in the CDR3. The V and J ends lost 0 bases and 7 bases respectively, with 10 bases between them. DNA for the CDR3: TGTGCCAGCAGCTTGGTAGGGGGAAGCGGGGAGCTGTTTTTT. Amino acids: CASSLVGGSGELFF. The complete variable domain, with remaining parts taken from reference TRBV5-5 and TRBJ2-2, reads DAGVTQSPTHLIKTRGQQVTLRCSPISGHKSVSWYQQVLGQGPQFIFQYYEKEERGRGNFPDRFSARQFPNYSSELNVNALLLGDSALYLCASSLVGGSGELFFGEGSRLTVL.

This clonotype showed up just a few times. The chain joins TRBV15 to TRBJ2-3; no clear D gene. This CDR3 spans 13 amino acids. Germline loops: CDR1 LNHNV, CDR2 YYDKDF (reference sequence). Trimming took 0 bases from V and 4 from J, leaving 5 bases between them. The CDR3 loop reads CATSRDQSDTQYF. CDR3 bases: TGTGCCACCAGCAGAGATCAATCAGATACGCAGTATTTT.

This chain's CDR3 is CASSRAGGEQYF. CDR3 DNA: TGTGCCAGCAGCCGAGCGGGGGGAGAGCAGTACTTC. This chain connects TRBV3-1 to TRBJ2-7; 9 bases are shared with TRBD2. The CDR3 has 12 amino acids. Per the germline V gene, CDR1 is LGHDT and CDR2 is YNNKEL (reference sequence). Trimming cost V 4 bases and J 7 bases; bases outside gene matches: 2.

This clonotype was detected only a few times. The chain links TRBV3-1 to TRBJ2-3; 8 bases are shared with TRBD2. V shed 2 bases, J shed 3 bases, and the junction held 10 bases outside the gene matches. CDR3 length equals 17 residues. Germline V lookup: CDR1 LGHDT, CDR2 YNNKEL (reference sequence). The CDR3 DNA follows: TGTGCCAGCAGCCAATCTCCAGGAGCGGGAGATACAGATACGCAGTATTTT. Amino acid sequence: CASSQSPGAGDTDTQYF.

This clonotype was seen ten or more times. This chain uses TRBV7-9 with TRBJ1-2; the match to TRBD1 covers 8 bases. CDR1 and CDR2 (germline): SEHNR, FQNEAQ (reference sequence). The trim removed 5 bases at V and 3 bases at J, leaving 11 bases unmatched. The CDR3 contains 16 residues. CDR3 nucleotides: TGTGCCAGCAGCCTAAAGATAAAACAGGGGGACTATGGCTACACCTTC. Translation: CASSLKIKQGDYGYTF.

This clonotype was seen more than once but under ten times. V is TRBV10-3 and J is TRBJ1-5; D call uncertain. The CDR3 is made up of 13 amino acids. Per germline, CDR1 ENHRY and CDR2 SYGVKD. The V end was cut by 6 bases, the J end by 2 bases, with 8 bases between. The CDR3 DNA reads TGTGCCATCAGGGGGTCTCGCAATCAGCCCCAGCATTTT. Protein sequence: CAIRGSRNQPQHF.

This clonotype has only a few counts. The chain links TRBV10-3 to TRBJ2-5; D uncertain. CDR1 is ENHRY, CDR2 SYGVKD, per germline. There are 13 residues in the CDR3. CDR3 sequence reads: CASQARVVETQYF. Here the CDR3 DNA reads TGTGCATCCCAAGCTAGGGTAGTGGAGACCCAGTACTTC.

This clonotype came up many times. The CDR3 sequence is CASSGRASGGPADTQYF. The CDR3 nucleotides read TGTGCCAGCAGCGGAAGAGCTAGCGGGGGGCCAGCAGATACGCAGTATTTT. V is TRBV3-1 and J is TRBJ2-3, with TRBD2 matching 11 bases. The CDR3 spans 17 residues. J was trimmed by 4 bases and V by 5 bases; bases with no gene match: 11. The V gene's germline CDR1 is LGHDT and CDR2 YNNKEL (reference sequence).

The chain combines TRBV18 with TRBJ1-1; D ambiguous. The length of the CDR3 is 14 residues. Germline V lookup: CDR1 KGHSH, CDR2 LQKENI. The V end was cut by 2 bases, the J end by 4 bases, with 11 bases between. As DNA, the CDR3 is TGTGCCAGCTCACCAAGAGAGGGTTCCACTGAAGCTTTCTTT. Protein product: CASSPREGSTEAFF.

This clonotype was seen ten or more times. CDR3 amino acids: CASSRRPEDTQYF. CDR3 nucleotides: TGTGCCAGCAGCCGACGACCCGAAGATACGCAGTATTTT. This chain uses TRBV27 with TRBJ2-3; no firm D call. This CDR3 has 13 amino acids. V was cut by 6 bases and J by 5 bases, with 12 bases left in between. Germline lookup yields CDR1 MNHEY and CDR2 SMNVEV (reference sequence).

Many counts were recorded for this clonotype. One end of the junction is discordant with germline, which a read error may explain. The genes are TRBV7-9 and TRBJ1-1; D may be TRBD1 (6 bases). The CDR3 is 15 residues long. The germline CDR1 and CDR2 sequences are SEHNR and FQNEAQ (reference sequence). The CDR3 DNA reads as TGCGCCAGCAGCTTGGTAGGGGGTTTGAACACTGAAGCTTTCTTT. Protein sequence: CASSLVGGLNTEAFF. Complete variable domain (other parts from reference TRBV7-9 and TRBJ1-1): DTGVSQNPRHKITKRGQNVTFRCDPISEHNRLYWYRQTLGQGPEFLTYFQNEAQLEKSRLLSDRFSAERPKGSFSTLEIQRTEQGDSAMYLCASSLVGGLNTEAFFGQGTRLTVV.

The chain carries TRBV21-1 and TRBJ2-1; the table's D gene call, TRBD1, was not cross checked with the DNA. TRBV21-1 has pseudogene status. CDR3 length: 16 amino acids. CDR3: CASSSAGGERDNEQFF. CDR3 in DNA: TGTGCCAGCAGCTCCGCAGGAGGGGAAAGGGACAATGAGCAGTTCTTC.

This clonotype was seen a few times. The chain couples TRBV29-1 to TRBJ1-2; D is undetermined. Germline CDR1 is SQVTM and CDR2 is ANQGSEA. V lost 4 bases, J lost 8 bases, and 11 bases lay in between. The CDR3 length is 11 residues. The CDR3 loop is CSVASVSGYTF. In nucleotides, the CDR3 is TGCAGCGTTGCGTCAGTGTCGGGCTACACCTTC.

The rearrangement links TRBV4-1 to TRBJ1-4; 10 bases are a match to TRBD1. The CDR3 consists of 15 residues. J gave up 8 bases and V 3 bases, and 6 bases lay outside the gene matches. CDR1 is MGHRA and CDR2 is YSYEKL in the germline V gene. CDR3 amino acids: CASSHPGQGDEKLFF. As DNA, the CDR3 is TGCGCCAGCAGCCACCCCGGACAGGGGGACGAAAAACTGTTTTTT.

At least ten counts were recorded for this clonotype. V gene TRBV5-1 combines with J gene TRBJ2-1; 14 bases line up with TRBD2. V shed 2 bases, J shed 9 bases, and the junction held 10 bases outside the gene matches. The germline CDR1 and CDR2 sequences are SGHRS and YFSETQ. This CDR3 has 17 amino acids. For the CDR3, the DNA is TGCGCCAGCAGCTTTTCCCCGGGACTAGCGGGAGTAATTGAGCAGTTCTTC. It encodes CASSFSPGLAGVIEQFF.

This clonotype has a handful of counts. The chain recombines TRBV3-1 with TRBJ2-3; 7 nucleotides match TRBD1. Unmatched junction bases numbered 3, after V lost 3 bases and J lost 6 bases. From germline, CDR1 is LGHDT and CDR2 YNNKEL (reference sequence). The length of the CDR3 is 13 residues. Written as DNA, the CDR3 is TGTGCCAGCAGCCACGACAGGGCGGATACGCAGTATTTT. Its protein product is CASSHDRADTQYF.

This clonotype has only a few counts. The genes are TRBV12-3 or TRBV12-4 and TRBJ2-2; D gene uncertain. This CDR3 contains 14 residues. V gave up 5 bases and J gave up 6 bases, with 13 bases separating them. This CDR3 is CASSPRLWPGELFF. CDR3 DNA sequence: TGTGCCAGCAGTCCCCGGCTTTGGCCCGGGGAGCTGTTTTTT.